Listed here are 18 T cell receptor beta chains from one sample, sequenced in a study of cytomegalovirus exposure and HLA in healthy donors (dated by TCRdb to 2016 to 2017). Library preparation employed the immunoSEQ multiplex PCR assay. A mixture of 60 forward primers for TCR Vbeta segments and 13 reverse primers for TCR Jbeta segments was used in the multiplex PCR. In TCRdb, the immuneACCESS table is reduced to in-frame sequences with V and J assigned. These tables do not hold every clone; where another copy was compared, an unresolved V gene accounts for under half, and the others remain unexplained. The table for this sample lists 150,000 to 250,000 clones; 79% of them were counted only once. The ten largest account for around 1.4% of the sample. The sequenced material came from PBMCs. Receptor source: a girl under 18 in good health and CMV-seropositive.

This clone was seen more than once but under ten times. This rearrangement joins TRBV25-1 to TRBJ2-1; 14 bases are shared with TRBD2. The V gene end was trimmed by 10 bases and the J gene end by 1 base; junction bases not matched to a gene: 9. This CDR3 is built from 17 residues. The V gene's germline CDR1 is MGHDK and CDR2 SYGVNS. The CDR3 DNA sequence: TGTGCCACCGCGACTAGCGGGGGGGCCAGATCCTACAATGAGCAGTTCTTC. This codes for CATATSGGARSYNEQFF.

The chain couples TRBV5-1 to TRBJ2-1; 12 bases are a match to TRBD2. The trim removed 1 base at V and 3 bases at J, leaving 2 bases unmatched. Germline V gene lookup returns CDR1 SGHRS and CDR2 YFSETQ. CDR3 length equals 16 residues. CDR3 DNA sequence: TGCGCCAGCAGCTTGACTAGCGGGGGGTTCTACAATGAGCAGTTCTTC. Translation gives CASSLTSGGFYNEQFF.

The chain links TRBV30 to TRBJ2-3; D not certain. Germline lookup yields CDR1 GTSNPN and CDR2 SVGIG (reference sequence). V was clipped by 3 bases and J by 5 bases, with 9 bases between them. The CDR3 runs to 12 residues. CDR3 DNA: TGTGCCTGGAGGTCGGGTTTAGATACGCAGTATTTT. Protein sequence: CAWRSGLDTQYF.

This clone has a single count. The chain links TRBV13 to TRBJ1-1, with D perhaps TRBD1 (6 bases). The CDR3 length is 15 residues. Looked up from germline, CDR1 is PRHDT and CDR2 is FYEKMQ (reference sequence). V lost 6 bases, J lost 4 bases, and 18 bases lay in between. The CDR3 reads CASRGTGQASTEAFF. CDR3 DNA: TGTGCCAGCAGAGGAACGGGACAAGCTAGCACTGAAGCTTTCTTT.

The chain joins TRBV30 to TRBJ2-6, with 7 bases lining up with TRBD1. V lost 3 bases, J lost 0 bases, and 8 bases stayed unmatched. The CDR3 covers 17 residues. Germline V gene lookup returns CDR1 GTSNPN and CDR2 SVGIG (reference sequence). The CDR3 here is CAWRRTGGVSGANVLTF. The DNA for the CDR3 is TGTGCCTGGAGAAGGACAGGAGGCGTCTCTGGGGCCAACGTCCTGACTTTC.

In this sample, this clone turned up once. The DNA of the CDR3 is TGTGCCAGCAGCGTAGACCAGTACTACGAGCAGTACTTC. It translates to CASSVDQYYEQYF. This sequence joins TRBV9 and TRBJ2-7, with D hard to call. The V gene's germline CDR1 is SGDLS and CDR2 YYNGEE. V was pared by 0 bases and J by 3 bases, with 7 bases between. The CDR3 has 13 residues.

This clone was seen a handful of times. This CDR3 reads CASRGDRGSYNEQFF. CDR3 coding DNA: TGTGCCAGCAGGGGGGACAGGGGGTCCTACAATGAGCAGTTCTTC. This chain links TRBV2 with TRBJ2-1, with 11 bases identical to TRBD1. Per the germline V gene, CDR1 is SNHLY and CDR2 is FYNNEI. The CDR3 is 15 residues long. J was trimmed by 1 base and V by 6 bases; bases with no gene match: 2.

V usage is TRBV9 and J usage is TRBJ2-3, with 7 positions matching TRBD2. CDR3 length equals 13 residues. Unmatched junction bases numbered 1, after V lost 0 bases and J lost 6 bases. Germline CDR1 and CDR2: SGDLS and YYNGEE. CDR3 nucleotides: TGTGCCAGCAGCGTAGCAGCGGGGGATACGCAGTATTTT. Encoded protein: CASSVAAGDTQYF.

This clone has only one observation. The sample holds other DNA sequences that translate to the same CDR3. CDR3 residues: CASSLRNRDPYEQYF. The DNA of the CDR3 is TGTGCCAGCAGCTTAAGAAACAGAGACCCCTACGAGCAGTACTTC. This chain connects TRBV13 to TRBJ2-7, with D uncertain. V dropped 2 bases and J dropped 2 bases, with 13 bases sitting between them. The CDR3 runs 15 residues. Germline loops: CDR1 PRHDT, CDR2 FYEKMQ (reference sequence).

The genes are TRBV6-1 and TRBJ2-3; TRBD1 is a possible D gene (5 bases). CDR1 is MNHNS, CDR2 SASEGT, per germline. CDR3 length equals 13 residues. V was clipped by 10 bases and J by 0 bases, with 11 bases between them. CDR3 residues: CATRQTSTDTQYF. The DNA for the CDR3 is TGTGCCACCCGACAGACTAGCACAGATACGCAGTATTTT.

The chain recombines TRBV4-3 with TRBJ2-1; D not certain. The V end was cut by 1 base, the J end by 4 bases, with 11 bases between. The germline V gene encodes CDR1 LGHNA and CDR2 YSLEER. The CDR3 covers 15 residues. The CDR3 reads CASSQVATAYNEQFF. The CDR3 DNA sequence: TGCGCCAGCAGCCAAGTCGCAACAGCTTACAATGAGCAGTTCTTC.

The J gene is TRBJ2-2, the V gene TRBV5-1; TRBD2 matches 13 bases. V lost 2 bases, J lost 5 bases, and 3 bases stayed unmatched. This CDR3 comprises 16 residues. Germline CDR1 reads SGHRS; CDR2 reads YFSETQ. In DNA form, the CDR3 reads TGCGCCAGCAGCTTTGGACTAGCGGGGGATACCGGGGAGCTGTTTTTT. Amino acids: CASSFGLAGDTGELFF.

In regard to this clone: The sample carries other DNA sequences with the same CDR3. The rearrangement joins TRBV25-1 to TRBJ1-4; perhaps TRBD1 as D (5 bases). Trimming pared 6 bases from V and 6 bases from J, leaving 17 bases between. The CDR3 consists of 15 residues. CDR1 and CDR2 from the germline V gene are MGHDK and SYGVNS. In DNA form, the CDR3 reads TGTGCCAGCAGCGGGAGGGGCCGCGTCGATGAAAAACTGTTTTTT. Its translation: CASSGRGRVDEKLFF.

This clone was seen just once. The chain joins TRBV5-3 to TRBJ2-6, with a weak D call TRBD1 (7 bases). Being an ORF, TRBV5-3 has a function that is uncertain. There are 19 residues in the CDR3. Trimming cost V 4 bases and J 2 bases, with 22 bases left between them. The CDR3 here is CARSRGQVGGRAGANVLTF. The CDR3 coding sequence is TGTGCCAGAAGCAGAGGACAGGTGGGAGGTCGGGCTGGGGCCAACGTCCTGACTTTC.

V is TRBV27 and J is TRBJ2-2, with D possibly being TRBD2 (5 bases). V lost 0 bases to trimming and J lost 6 bases, with 8 bases between them. The CDR3 is 14 amino acids. CDR1 MNHEY and CDR2 SMNVEV come from the germline V gene (reference sequence). The CDR3 nucleotides are TGTGCCAGCAGTTTATCTCGGGGTTCCGGGGAGCTGTTTTTT. Translation gives CASSLSRGSGELFF.

This clone has just a few counts. This chain connects TRBV19 to TRBJ1-4; the D gene is possibly TRBD1 (6 bases). The V gene's germline CDR1 is LNHDA and CDR2 SQIVND (reference sequence). Trimming took 2 bases from V and 4 from J, leaving 11 bases between them. This CDR3 comprises 15 residues. CDR3 sequence reads: CASSIKRGGNEKLFF. The CDR3 bases are TGTGCCAGTAGTATAAAAAGGGGGGGTAATGAAAAACTGTTTTTT.

The chain carries TRBV9 and TRBJ2-7; 7 bases align to TRBD1. The CDR3 extends over 15 amino acids. The germline CDR1 and CDR2 sequences are SGDLS and YYNGEE. V was clipped by 0 bases and J by 2 bases; unmatched bases: 5. DNA for the CDR3: TGTGCCAGCAGCGTAGAGGTAACAGGGGCCTACGAGCAGTACTTC. Protein: CASSVEVTGAYEQYF.

This clone came up once. The chain employs TRBV5-8 and TRBJ2-1, with D perhaps TRBD1 (6 bases). The germline CDR1 and CDR2 sequences are SGHTS and YDEGEE. The CDR3 is 18 residues long. V was shortened by 1 base and J by 8 bases, with 25 bases between the two germline ends. The CDR3 region is CASSLRSKGTRLWDEQFF. In DNA, the CDR3 is TGTGCCAGCAGCTTGCGATCGAAGGGGACACGACTCTGGGATGAGCAGTTCTTC. Filled out from reference TRBV5-8 and TRBJ2-1, the complete variable domain reads EAGVTQSPTHLIKTRGQQATLRCSPISGHTSVYWYQQALGLGLQFLLWYDEGEERNRGNFPPRFSGRQFPNYSSELNVNALELEDSALYLCASSLRSKGTRLWDEQFFGPGTRLTVL.